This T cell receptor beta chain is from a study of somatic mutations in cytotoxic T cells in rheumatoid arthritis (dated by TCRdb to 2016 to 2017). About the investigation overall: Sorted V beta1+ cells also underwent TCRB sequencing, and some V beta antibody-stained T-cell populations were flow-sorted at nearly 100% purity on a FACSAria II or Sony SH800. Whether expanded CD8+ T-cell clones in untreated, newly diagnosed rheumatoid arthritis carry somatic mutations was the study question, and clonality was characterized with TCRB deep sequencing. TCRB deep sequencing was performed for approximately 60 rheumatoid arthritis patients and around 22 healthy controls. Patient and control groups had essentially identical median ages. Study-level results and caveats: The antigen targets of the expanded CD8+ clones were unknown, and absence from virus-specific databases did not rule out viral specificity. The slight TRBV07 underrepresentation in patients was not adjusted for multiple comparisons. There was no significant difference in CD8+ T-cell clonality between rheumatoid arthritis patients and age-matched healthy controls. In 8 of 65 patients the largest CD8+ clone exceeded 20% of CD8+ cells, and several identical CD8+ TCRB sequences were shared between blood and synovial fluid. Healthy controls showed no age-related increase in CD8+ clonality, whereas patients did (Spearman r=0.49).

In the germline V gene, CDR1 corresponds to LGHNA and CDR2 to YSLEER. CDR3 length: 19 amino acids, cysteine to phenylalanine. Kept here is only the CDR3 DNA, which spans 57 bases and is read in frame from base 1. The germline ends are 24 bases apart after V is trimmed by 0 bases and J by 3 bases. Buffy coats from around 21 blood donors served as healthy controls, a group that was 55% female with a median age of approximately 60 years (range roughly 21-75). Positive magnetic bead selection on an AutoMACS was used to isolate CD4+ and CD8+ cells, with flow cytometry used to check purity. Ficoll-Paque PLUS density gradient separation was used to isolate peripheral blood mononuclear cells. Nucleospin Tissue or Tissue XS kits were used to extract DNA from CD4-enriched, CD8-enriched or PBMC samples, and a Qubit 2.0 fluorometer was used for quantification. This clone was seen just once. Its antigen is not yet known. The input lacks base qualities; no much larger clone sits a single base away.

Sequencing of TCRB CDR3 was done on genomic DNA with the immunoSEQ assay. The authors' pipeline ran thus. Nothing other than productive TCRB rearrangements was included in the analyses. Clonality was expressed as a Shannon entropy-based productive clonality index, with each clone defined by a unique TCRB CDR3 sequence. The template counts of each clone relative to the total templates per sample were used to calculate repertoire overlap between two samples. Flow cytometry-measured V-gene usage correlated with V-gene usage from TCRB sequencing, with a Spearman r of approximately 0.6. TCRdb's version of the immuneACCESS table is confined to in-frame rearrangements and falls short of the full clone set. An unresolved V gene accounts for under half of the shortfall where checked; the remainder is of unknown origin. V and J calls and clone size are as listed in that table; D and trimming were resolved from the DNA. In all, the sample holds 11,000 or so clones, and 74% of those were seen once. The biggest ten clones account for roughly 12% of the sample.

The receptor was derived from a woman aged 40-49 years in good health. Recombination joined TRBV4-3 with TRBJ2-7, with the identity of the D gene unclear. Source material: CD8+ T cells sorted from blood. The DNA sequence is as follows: TGCGCCAGCAGCCAAGATCCCTTGTCCCCACGTGGCCCATACTACGAGCAGTACTTC. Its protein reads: CASSQDPLSPRGPYYEQYF.